These 20 T cell receptor beta chains came from one sample sequenced in a study of T-cell reconstitution after alpha-beta-depleted transplantation in children. Unique molecular identifiers were used in preparing the TCRbeta library. MiXCR, run by TCRdb on the PCR reads, gives a single entry per CDR3 protein. Of hundreds of thousands of distinct CDR3 sequences detected, around 13% appear once; the ten largest clones hold 2% to 2.5%. The material was PBMCs, mostly from graft donor cells, obtained 360 days after TCRalphabeta/CD19-depleted stem cell transplant. All receptors derive from a male patient between 10 and 17 years old who had a stem cell transplant for acute myeloid leukemia, so the T cells may come from the graft donor.

The chain couples TRBV4-2 to TRBJ2-2; TRBD1 agrees at 7 bases. The CDR3 is 19 amino acids. With V trimmed by 4 bases and J by 6 bases, 20 bases remained unmatched. The germline V gene encodes CDR1 LGHNA and CDR2 YNFKEQ. This CDR3 is CASSPQTGKEKVYAGELFF. In DNA form, the CDR3 reads TGTGCCAGCAGCCCCCAGACAGGGAAGGAAAAGGTTTATGCCGGGGAGCTGTTTTTT.

This clonotype was detected ten times or more. The rearrangement links TRBV29-1 to TRBJ2-5; D not resolved. The CDR3 runs to 13 residues. Trimming cost V 6 bases and J 0 bases, with 11 bases left between them. Germline lookup yields CDR1 SQVTM and CDR2 ANQGSEA. CDR3 sequence: CSVPVGDQETQYF. The CDR3 DNA reads TGCAGCGTCCCGGTTGGAGACCAAGAGACCCAGTACTTC.

This clonotype was observed many times. The rearrangement uses TRBV18 and TRBJ2-2, with 7 bases that match TRBD1. Germline CDR1 is KGHSH and CDR2 is LQKENI. CDR3 length: 15 residues. Germline trimming cut 4 bases from V and 7 bases from J; bases unmatched to any gene: 9. This CDR3 reads CASSRDSPVGGELFF. In nucleotides, the CDR3 is TGTGCCAGCTCACGGGACAGTCCGGTCGGCGGGGAGCTGTTTTTT.

The sample holds many counts of this clonotype. The chain is built from TRBV15 and TRBJ2-1, with 7 bases lining up with TRBD1. Trimming removed 5 bases from V and 2 bases from J; junction bases left unmatched: 3. This CDR3 spans 14 amino acids. Germline V gene data show CDR1 as LNHNV and CDR2 as YYDKDF (reference sequence). This CDR3 reads CATSAQGTYNEQFF. CDR3 DNA: TGTGCCACCAGCGCACAGGGGACCTACAATGAGCAGTTCTTC.

This clonotype appeared a few times. The chain is built from TRBV18 and TRBJ2-1; 13 bases are a match to TRBD2. Per germline, CDR1 KGHSH and CDR2 LQKENI. After removal of 6 bases from V and 2 bases from J, the junction contained 10 bases not matched to a gene. CDR3 size: 18 residues. DNA for the CDR3: TGTGCCAGCTCCTACGGGACTAGCGGGACTCCCCCCTACAATGAGCAGTTCTTC. This codes for CASSYGTSGTPPYNEQFF.

In its sample, this clonotype was seen a few times. The gene calls are TRBV12-3 or TRBV12-4 and TRBJ2-1; TRBD2 agrees at 10 bases. Losses at the gene ends were 6 bases for V and 8 bases for J; bases not matched to a gene: 10. This CDR3 has 15 residues. The CDR3 here is CASSPSGRALDEQFF. For the CDR3, the DNA is TGTGCCAGCAGCCCAAGCGGGAGGGCCCTCGATGAGCAGTTCTTC.

The V call is TRBV12-3 or TRBV12-4, the J call TRBJ2-7, with TRBD2 matching over 12 bases. The CDR3 loop spans 14 amino acids. After removal of 1 base from V and 12 bases from J, the junction contained 7 bases not matched to a gene. As DNA, the CDR3 is TGTGCCAGCAGTTTAGGAGGACTAGCGGGGCCGCGGTACTTC. It yields the protein CASSLGGLAGPRYF.

The CDR3 bases are TGTGCCAGCAGCCCCCCCCCTAGCGGGAGCTCCTACAATGAGCAGTTCTTC. Translating gives CASSPPPSGSSYNEQFF. The chain couples TRBV4-2 to TRBJ2-1; 10 positions agree with TRBD2. The CDR3 consists of 17 residues. The V segment lost 4 bases and the J segment 0 bases; nucleotides outside the gene matches: 6. Germline CDR1 reads LGHNA; CDR2 reads YNFKEQ.

The chain is built from TRBV28 and TRBJ2-6, with TRBD1 identical over 8 bases. The CDR3 extends over 18 amino acids. The J segment lost 1 base and the V segment lost 5 bases, leaving 10 bases of the junction unmatched. CDR1 and CDR2 (germline): MDHEN, SYDVKM. DNA of the CDR3: TGTGCCAGCAGTCCCTCCGGGACAGGACATTCTGGGGCCAACGTCCTGACTTTC. It encodes CASSPSGTGHSGANVLTF. The full variable domain, rest sourced from reference TRBV28 and TRBJ2-6, is DVKVTQSSRYLVKRTGEKVFLECVQDMDHENMFWYRQDPGLGLRLIYFSYDVKMKEKGDIPEGYSVSREKKERFSLILESASTNQTSMYLCASSPSGTGHSGANVLTFGAGSRLTVL.

At least ten counts were recorded for this clonotype. The rearrangement joins TRBV18 to TRBJ2-4; D remains ambiguous. Trimming took 1 base from V and 8 from J, leaving 0 bases between them. CDR1 is KGHSH, CDR2 LQKENI, per germline. This CDR3 contains 10 residues. CDR3 DNA: TGTGCCAGCTCACCACACATTCAGTACTTC. As protein: CASSPHIQYF.

There are a few counts of this clonotype. The V and J genes are TRBV10-3 and TRBJ2-1, with 16 bases that match TRBD2. The germline gives CDR1 ENHRY, CDR2 SYGVKD. The CDR3 extends over 19 amino acids. V gave up 3 bases and J gave up 6 bases; unmatched junction bases: 11. The CDR3 loop reads CAISDVPGLAGGLGNEQFF. The CDR3 coding sequence is TGTGCCATCAGTGATGTCCCGGGACTAGCGGGAGGGCTGGGCAATGAGCAGTTCTTC.

The V and J genes are TRBV5-1 and TRBJ2-1; D remains unclear. There are 13 residues in the CDR3. Trimming took off 0 bases at V and 6 bases at J, with 7 bases between the two ends. Germline lookup yields CDR1 SGHRS and CDR2 YFSETQ. CDR3 nucleotide sequence: TGCGCCAGCAGCTTGGAAATGGCCAATGAGCAGTTCTTC. Translating gives CASSLEMANEQFF.

The table lists this clonotype with a few counts. CDR3 loop: CSASPEGEQFF. Here the CDR3 DNA reads TGCAGTGCTAGCCCCGAAGGTGAGCAGTTCTTC. The chain recombines TRBV20-1 with TRBJ2-1; no definite D call. V dropped 3 bases and J dropped 9 bases, with 9 bases sitting between them. Per the germline V gene, CDR1 is DFQATT and CDR2 is SNEGSKA (reference sequence). There are 11 residues in the CDR3.

The chain recombines TRBV4-2 with TRBJ2-7; 10 positions agree with TRBD2. Germline lookup yields CDR1 LGHNA and CDR2 YNFKEQ. V gave up 2 bases and J gave up 3 bases; unmatched junction bases: 4. This CDR3 contains 15 residues. This chain's CDR3 is CASSQIGTSVYEQYF. The CDR3, as DNA: TGTGCCAGCAGCCAAATCGGGACTAGCGTCTACGAGCAGTACTTC.

This clonotype occurred a few times. This sequence joins TRBV7-2 and TRBJ1-2; maybe TRBD1 (6 bases). Looked up from germline, CDR1 is SGHTA and CDR2 is FQGNSA. The germline V and J ends were trimmed by 1 base and 8 bases, with 14 bases remaining between them. The CDR3 runs to 14 residues. CDR3 in DNA: TGTGCCAGCAGCTTAGTTGACAGGCAATGGGGCTACACCTTC. This gives the protein CASSLVDRQWGYTF.

To note about this clonotype: This CDR3 fails to terminate in the conserved phenylalanine or tryptophan, so it likely reflects a read error. This chain uses TRBV6-1 with TRBJ2-1; TRBD1 might be the D (6 bases). The CDR3 spans 15 residues. From germline, CDR1 is MNHNS and CDR2 SASEGT. The V and J ends lost 7 bases and 3 bases respectively, with 16 bases between them. The CDR3 region is CASIEREQGYNEQFV. The CDR3 DNA follows: TGTGCCAGCATTGAGCGTGAACAGGGCTACAATGAGCAGTTCGTC.

The sample holds many counts of this clonotype. The chain couples TRBV20-1 to TRBJ2-3; weak D call: TRBD1 (6 bases). The CDR3 runs to 12 residues. CDR1 is DFQATT, CDR2 SNEGSKA, per germline (reference sequence). Trimming took 6 bases from V and 6 from J, leaving 13 bases between them. The CDR3 nucleotides are TGCAGTGCCGGGCCAGGGGCGGATACGCAGTATTTT. Its translation is CSAGPGADTQYF.

This clonotype was detected ten times or more. This chain connects TRBV20-1 to TRBJ2-1; D may match TRBD1 or TRBD2 (5 bases each). In germline, CDR1 is DFQATT, CDR2 SNEGSKA (reference sequence). The CDR3 has 13 residues. With 4 bases removed from V and 9 bases from J, the gap between germline ends came to 16 bases. The DNA of the CDR3 is TGCAGTGCTACGGAGGTAGGGGCGCGTGAGCAGTTCTTC. It translates to CSATEVGAREQFF.

This clonotype was observed a few times. The chain employs TRBV20-1 and TRBJ2-1, with 8 bases lining up with TRBD2. Germline V gene sequence: CDR1 DFQATT, CDR2 SNEGSKA (reference sequence). Trimming at V came to 3 bases and at J to 3 bases, leaving 7 bases not matched to a gene. The CDR3 sequence is 15 residues long. The CDR3, as DNA: TGCAGTGCTAGTCGGCTAGCGGGCAACTACAATGAGCAGTTCTTC. It specifies CSASRLAGNYNEQFF.

This clonotype was counted a few times. The chain has TRBV20-1 and TRBJ2-5; unclear D gene. The germline V and J ends were trimmed by 2 bases and 2 bases, with 9 bases remaining between them. Germline values: CDR1 DFQATT, CDR2 SNEGSKA (reference sequence). The CDR3 totals 13 residues. The CDR3 sequence: CSARILRQETQYF. The CDR3 DNA follows: TGCAGTGCTAGAATCTTAAGGCAAGAGACCCAGTACTTC.